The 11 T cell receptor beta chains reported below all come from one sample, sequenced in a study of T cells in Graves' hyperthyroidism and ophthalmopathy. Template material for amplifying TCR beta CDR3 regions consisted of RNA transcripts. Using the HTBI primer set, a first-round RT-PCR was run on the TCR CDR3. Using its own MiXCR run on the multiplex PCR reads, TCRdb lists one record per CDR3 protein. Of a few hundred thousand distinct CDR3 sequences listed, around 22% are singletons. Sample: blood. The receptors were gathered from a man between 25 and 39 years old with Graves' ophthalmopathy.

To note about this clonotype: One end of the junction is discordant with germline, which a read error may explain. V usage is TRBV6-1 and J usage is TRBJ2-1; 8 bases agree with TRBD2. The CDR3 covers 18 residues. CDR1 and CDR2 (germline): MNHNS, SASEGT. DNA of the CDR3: TGTGCCGGCAGTGAAGGGGTAGGAGCGGGAGCATCCTACAATGAGCAGTTCTTC. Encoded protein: CAGSEGVGAGASYNEQFF.

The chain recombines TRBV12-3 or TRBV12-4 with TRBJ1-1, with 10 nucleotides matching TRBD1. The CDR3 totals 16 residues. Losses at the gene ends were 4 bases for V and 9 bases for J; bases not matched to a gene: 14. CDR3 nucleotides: TGTGCCAGCAGTTATACAATGGGGACAGGGGTAAGGAAAGCTTTCTTT. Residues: CASSYTMGTGVRKAFF.

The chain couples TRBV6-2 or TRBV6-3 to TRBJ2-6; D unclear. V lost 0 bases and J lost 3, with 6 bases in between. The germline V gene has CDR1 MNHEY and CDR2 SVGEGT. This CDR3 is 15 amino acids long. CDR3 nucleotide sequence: TGTGCCAGCAGTTACTCGATTGGTGGGGCCAACGTCCTGACTTTC. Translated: CASSYSIGGANVLTF.

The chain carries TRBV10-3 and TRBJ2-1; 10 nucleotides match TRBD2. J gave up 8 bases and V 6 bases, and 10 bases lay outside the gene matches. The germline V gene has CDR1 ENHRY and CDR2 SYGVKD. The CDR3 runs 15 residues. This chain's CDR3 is CAIRRTSGVLDEQFF. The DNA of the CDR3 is TGTGCCATCAGAAGGACTAGCGGAGTTTTGGATGAGCAGTTCTTC.

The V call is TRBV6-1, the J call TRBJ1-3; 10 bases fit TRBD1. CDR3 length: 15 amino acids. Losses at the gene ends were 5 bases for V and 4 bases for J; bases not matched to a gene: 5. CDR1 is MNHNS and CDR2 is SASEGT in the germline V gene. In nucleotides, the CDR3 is TGTGCCAGCAGTAGACAGGGGGCGTTAGGAAACACCATATATTTT. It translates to CASSRQGALGNTIYF.

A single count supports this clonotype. The CDR3 loop is CASSGGTGHGNTIYF. CDR3 bases: TGTGCCAGCAGCGGGGGGACAGGGCATGGAAACACCATATATTTT. The chain employs TRBV6-2 or TRBV6-3 and TRBJ1-3; 9 nucleotides line up with TRBD1. This CDR3 has 15 amino acids. The V segment lost 6 bases and the J segment 3 bases; nucleotides outside the gene matches: 6. Looked up from germline, CDR1 is MNHEY and CDR2 is SVGEGT.

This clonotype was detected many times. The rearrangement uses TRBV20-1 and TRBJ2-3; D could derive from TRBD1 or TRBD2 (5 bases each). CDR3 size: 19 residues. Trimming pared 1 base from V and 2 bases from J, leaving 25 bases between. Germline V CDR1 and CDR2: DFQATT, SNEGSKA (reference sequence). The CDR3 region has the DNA TGCAGTGCTAGAGTTTTCCGGGGCCCCCGTGGGGCGAACACAGATACGCAGTATTTT. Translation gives CSARVFRGPRGANTDTQYF.

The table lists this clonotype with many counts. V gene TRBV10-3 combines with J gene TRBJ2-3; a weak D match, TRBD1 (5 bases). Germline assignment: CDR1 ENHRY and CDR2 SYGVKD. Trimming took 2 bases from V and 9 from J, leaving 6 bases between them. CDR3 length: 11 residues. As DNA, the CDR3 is TGTGCCATCAGTGAGAGGGGAACGCAGTATTTT. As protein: CAISERGTQYF.

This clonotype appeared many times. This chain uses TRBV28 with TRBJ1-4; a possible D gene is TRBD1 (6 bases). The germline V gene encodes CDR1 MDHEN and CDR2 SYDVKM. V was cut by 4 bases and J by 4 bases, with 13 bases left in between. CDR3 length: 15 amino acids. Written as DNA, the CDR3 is TGTGCCAGCAGTTCGGGACACCCGAGTAATGAAAAACTGTTTTTT. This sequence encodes CASSSGHPSNEKLFF.

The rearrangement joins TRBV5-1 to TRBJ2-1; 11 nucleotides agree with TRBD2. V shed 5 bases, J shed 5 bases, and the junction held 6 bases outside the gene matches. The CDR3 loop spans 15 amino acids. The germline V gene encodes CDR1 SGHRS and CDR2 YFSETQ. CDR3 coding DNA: TGCGCCAGCAGGTCGACTAGCGGGACACACAATGAGCAGTTCTTC. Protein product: CASRSTSGTHNEQFF. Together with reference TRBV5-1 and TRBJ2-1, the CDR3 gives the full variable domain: KAGVTQTPRYLIKTRGQQVTLSCSPISGHRSVSWYQQTPGQGLQFLFEYFSETQRNKGNFPGRFSGRQFSNSRSEMNVSTLELGDSALYLCASRSTSGTHNEQFFGPGTRLTVL.

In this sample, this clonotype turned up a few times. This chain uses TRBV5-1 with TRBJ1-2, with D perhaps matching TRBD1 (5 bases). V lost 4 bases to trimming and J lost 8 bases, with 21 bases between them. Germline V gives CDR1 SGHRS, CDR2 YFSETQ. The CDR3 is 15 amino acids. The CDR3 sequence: CASSLPATGTSGYTF. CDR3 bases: TGCGCCAGCAGCCTACCCGCCACCGGGACGTCAGGCTACACCTTC.